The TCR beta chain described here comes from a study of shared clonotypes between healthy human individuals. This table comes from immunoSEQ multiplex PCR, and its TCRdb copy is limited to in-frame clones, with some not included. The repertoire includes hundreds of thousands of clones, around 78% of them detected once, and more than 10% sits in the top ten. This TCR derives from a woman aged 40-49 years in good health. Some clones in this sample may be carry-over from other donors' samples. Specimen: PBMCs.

This chain's CDR3 is CASSYRLAGVQETQYF. The CDR3 nucleotides are TGTGCCAGCAGTTACCGGCTAGCGGGAGTCCAAGAGACCCAGTACTTC. The chain employs TRBV6-6 and TRBJ2-5, with TRBD2 identical over 10 bases. Unmatched junction bases numbered 4, after V lost 2 bases and J lost 1 base. The CDR3 is 16 residues long. Germline CDR1 and CDR2: MNHNY and SVGAGI (reference sequence).